A single sample gave rise to the 9 T cell receptor beta chains below, sequenced in a study of OX40 agonist ivuxolimab in advanced cancers. Generated by immunoSEQ multiplex PCR, the TCRdb table keeps only in-frame clones and is missing some. The table includes 70,000 to 95,000 clones, about nine tenths detected once. The sample here was CD4+ or CD8+ T cells sorted from blood, taken in a trial of the OX40 agonist ivuxolimab. The receptors shown here come from an adult with an advanced solid tumor such as melanoma, head and neck, liver or kidney cancer.

The chain couples TRBV19 to TRBJ2-6; D gene ambiguous. The germline gives CDR1 LNHDA, CDR2 SQIVND (reference sequence). This CDR3 is built from 13 residues. Trimming pared 7 bases from V and 4 bases from J, leaving 8 bases between. For the CDR3, the DNA is TGTGCCAGTACCCTAGGCGGGGCCAACGTCCTGACTTTC. This sequence encodes CASTLGGANVLTF.

The table lists this clone with a count of one. V and J are TRBV7-2 and TRBJ2-6; no clear D. The length of the CDR3 is 16 residues. From germline, CDR1 is SGHTA and CDR2 FQGNSA. V was clipped by 1 base and J by 2 bases, with 9 bases between them. CDR3 loop: CASSLVVGTGANVLTF. CDR3 DNA: TGTGCCAGCAGCTTAGTCGTGGGGACTGGGGCCAACGTCCTGACTTTC.

The V gene is TRBV2, the J gene TRBJ1-2, with D maybe TRBD1 (5 bases). CDR3 length: 13 amino acids. Germline CDR1 and CDR2: SNHLY and FYNNEI. Trimming removed 4 bases from V and 8 bases from J, with 14 bases in between. CDR3 protein: CASSVETDVGYTF. The CDR3 DNA sequence: TGTGCCAGCAGTGTGGAGACAGACGTGGGCTACACCTTC.

This clone was observed once. This chain uses TRBV29-1 with TRBJ1-1; D might be TRBD1 (6 bases). Germline V gene sequence: CDR1 SQVTM, CDR2 ANQGSEA. The length of the CDR3 is 12 residues. The CDR3 here is CSVIPGTSEAFF. The CDR3 DNA reads TGCAGTGTTATTCCCGGGACATCTGAAGCTTTCTTT. The full variable domain, with the rest looked up from reference TRBV29-1 and TRBJ1-1, is SAVISQKPSRDICQRGTSLTIQCQVDSQVTMMFWYRQQPGQSLTLIATANQGSEATYESGFVIDKFPISRPNLTFSTLTVSNMSPEDSSIYLCSVIPGTSEAFFGQGTRLTVV.

The chain joins TRBV7-2 to TRBJ2-7; D uncertain. Trimming shortened V by 1 base and J by 3 bases, and 13 bases separated the two germline ends. The CDR3 loop spans 15 amino acids. Germline V gene lookup returns CDR1 SGHTA and CDR2 FQGNSA. CDR3 protein: CASSLGPAAGYEQYF. DNA for the CDR3: TGTGCCAGCAGCTTAGGTCCGGCCGCTGGCTACGAGCAGTACTTC.

The chain links TRBV27 to TRBJ2-1; 9 nucleotides line up with TRBD2. The J segment lost 7 bases and the V segment lost 7 bases, leaving 14 bases of the junction unmatched. The CDR3 covers 16 residues. CDR1 MNHEY and CDR2 SMNVEV come from the germline V gene (reference sequence). The CDR3 coding sequence is TGTGCCAGCACCCCACCGGGGCTAGCGGGAACTAATGAGCAGTTCTTC. Its translation: CASTPPGLAGTNEQFF.

This chain links TRBV5-4 with TRBJ1-1; 10 bases are shared with TRBD1. The V gene's germline CDR1 is SGHNT and CDR2 YYREEE (reference sequence). Trimming cost V 0 bases and J 5 bases; bases outside gene matches: 4. This CDR3 has 15 residues. CDR3 DNA sequence: TGTGCCAGCAGCTTGGAAGGGACAGGGGTGACTGAAGCTTTCTTT. Translated: CASSLEGTGVTEAFF.

This clone showed up just once. This chain uses TRBV28 with TRBJ2-3; D gene ambiguous. The CDR3 loop spans 16 amino acids. Germline V gene data show CDR1 as MDHEN and CDR2 as SYDVKM. Trimming stripped 2 bases from V and 6 bases from J, with 18 bases between. The CDR3 region has the DNA TGTGCCAGCAGTTTAGCCCCGACACCCATAGGTGATACGCAGTATTTT. Amino acids: CASSLAPTPIGDTQYF.

The rearrangement links TRBV7-9 to TRBJ1-2; D is unclear. Per germline, CDR1 SEHNR and CDR2 FQNEAQ (reference sequence). The CDR3 loop spans 14 amino acids. Trimming removed 1 base from V and 4 bases from J, with 10 bases in between. For the CDR3, the DNA is TGTGCCAGCAGCTTAGACGGCCCAGTCTATGGCTACACCTTC. Translation: CASSLDGPVYGYTF.